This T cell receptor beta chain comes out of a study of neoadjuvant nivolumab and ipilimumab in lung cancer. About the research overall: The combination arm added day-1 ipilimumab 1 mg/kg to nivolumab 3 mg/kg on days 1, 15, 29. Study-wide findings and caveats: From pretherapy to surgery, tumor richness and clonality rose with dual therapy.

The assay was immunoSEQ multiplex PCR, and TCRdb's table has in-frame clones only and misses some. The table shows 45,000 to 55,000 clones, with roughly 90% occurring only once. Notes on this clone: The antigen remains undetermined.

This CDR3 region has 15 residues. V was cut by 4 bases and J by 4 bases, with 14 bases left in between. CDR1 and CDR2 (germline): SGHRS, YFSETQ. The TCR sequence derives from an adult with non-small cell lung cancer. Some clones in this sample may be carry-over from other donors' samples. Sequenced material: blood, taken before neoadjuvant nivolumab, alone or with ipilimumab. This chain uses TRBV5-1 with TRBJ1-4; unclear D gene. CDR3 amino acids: CASSPILSDNEKLFF. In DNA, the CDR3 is TGCGCCAGCAGCCCGATACTGTCGGATAATGAAAAACTGTTTTTT. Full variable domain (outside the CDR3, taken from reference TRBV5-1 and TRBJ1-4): KAGVTQTPRYLIKTRGQQVTLSCSPISGHRSVSWYQQTPGQGLQFLFEYFSETQRNKGNFPGRFSGRQFSNSRSEMNVSTLELGDSALYLCASSPILSDNEKLFFGSGTQLSVL.